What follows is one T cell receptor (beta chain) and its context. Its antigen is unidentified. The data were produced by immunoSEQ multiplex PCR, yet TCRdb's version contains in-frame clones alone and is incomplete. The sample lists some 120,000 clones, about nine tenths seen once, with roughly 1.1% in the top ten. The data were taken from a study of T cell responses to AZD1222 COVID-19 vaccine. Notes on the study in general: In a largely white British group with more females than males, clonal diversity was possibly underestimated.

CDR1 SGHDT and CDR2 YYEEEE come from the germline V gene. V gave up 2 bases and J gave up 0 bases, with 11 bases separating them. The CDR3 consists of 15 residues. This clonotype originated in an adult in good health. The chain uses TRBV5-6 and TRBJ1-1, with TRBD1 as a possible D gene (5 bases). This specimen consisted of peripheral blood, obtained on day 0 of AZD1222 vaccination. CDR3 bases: TGTGCCAGCAGCTTATTAGGACACTTGAACACTGAAGCTTTCTTT. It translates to CASSLLGHLNTEAFF.